The 13 T cell receptor beta chains given below trace back to one sample, sequenced in a study of spatial heterogeneity in lung cancer (dated by TCRdb to the late 2010s). The time point tag for this specimen amounts to: sample taken at primary tumor resection. To prepare the library, 5' RACE was applied. These reads were obtained on a NextSeq 500. The public sequencing data were trimmed at Q25 with fastp and processed into clonotypes with MiXCR by TCRdb, which kept only in-frame beta chains. A single entry per CDR3 protein holds the most common genes and DNA from its merged rows. In all, the sample holds approximately 40,000 distinct CDR3 sequences, and approximately 6.8% of those were seen once. The ten largest clones represent 29% of the sample. The starting material was PBMCs, obtained at surgery. All receptors come from a female donor with early-stage non-small cell lung cancer.

This clonotype was recorded many times. The chain combines TRBV6-2 or TRBV6-3 with TRBJ1-5; tentative D call: TRBD1 (5 bases). Germline V CDR1 and CDR2: MNHEY, SVGEGT. The ends were cut back, 0 bases at V and 5 bases at J, with 8 bases in the middle. The CDR3 extends over 14 amino acids. The CDR3 is CASSYSPRDQPQHF. In DNA, the CDR3 is TGTGCCAGCAGTTACTCTCCCAGGGATCAGCCCCAGCATTTT.

This clonotype was detected ten times or more. The V call is TRBV20-1, the J call TRBJ2-7; 8 bases align to TRBD2. Germline V gene sequence: CDR1 DFQATT, CDR2 SNEGSKA (reference sequence). The J segment lost 2 bases and the V segment lost 0 bases, leaving 9 bases of the junction unmatched. This CDR3 region has 16 residues. CDR3 DNA: TGCAGTGCTAGAGATCCAGCCGCGGGGGGAACCTACGAGCAGTACTTC. Amino acids: CSARDPAAGGTYEQYF.

This clonotype was recorded at least ten times. The V gene is TRBV9, the J gene TRBJ2-7; tentative D call: TRBD1 (6 bases). The germline gives CDR1 SGDLS, CDR2 YYNGEE. V was clipped by 0 bases and J by 2 bases, with 15 bases between them. The length of the CDR3 is 16 residues. CDR3 nucleotide sequence: TGTGCCAGCAGCGTAGCTGTCGGGACACCAACCTACGAGCAGTACTTC. Translated, it gives CASSVAVGTPTYEQYF.

This rearrangement joins TRBV11-2 to TRBJ1-2, with TRBD1 as a possible D gene (6 bases). This CDR3 comprises 17 residues. CDR1 is SGHAT and CDR2 is FQNNGV in the germline V gene. Trimming stripped 5 bases from V and 8 bases from J, with 27 bases between. The CDR3 region is CASSGPPTGLSLWGYTF. In nucleotides, the CDR3 is TGTGCCAGCAGCGGCCCCCCCACAGGGTTATCCCTATGGGGCTACACCTTC.

This clonotype has more than one count but fewer than ten. V usage is TRBV7-2 and J usage is TRBJ1-4, with 7 bases identical to TRBD1. The CDR3 extends over 16 amino acids. V lost 1 base and J lost 9; bases outside the gene matches: 11. In germline, CDR1 is SGHTA, CDR2 FQGNSA. In DNA, the CDR3 is TGTGCCAGCAGCTTAGACGGTGGCAGGGGGATGAAAAAACTGTTTTTT. Translating it yields CASSLDGGRGMKKLFF. The variable domain in full, completed from reference TRBV7-2 and TRBJ1-4, reads GAGVSQSPSNKVTEKGKDVELRCDPISGHTALYWYRQSLGQGLEFLIYFQGNSAPDKSGLPSDRFSAERTGGSVSTLTIQRTQQEDSAVYLCASSLDGGRGMKKLFFGSGTQLSVL.

This clonotype was observed many times. The chain recombines TRBV15 with TRBJ2-3, with D possibly matching TRBD2 (6 bases). V lost 10 bases and J lost 2, with 19 bases in between. Germline CDR1 is LNHNV and CDR2 is YYDKDF (reference sequence). The CDR3 is 15 amino acids. The CDR3 region is CAILNPGLNTDTQYF. The CDR3 DNA reads TGTGCCATCCTTAACCCGGGACTGAACACAGATACGCAGTATTTT.

V is TRBV7-2 and J is TRBJ1-2; D possibly corresponds to TRBD1 (5 bases). This CDR3 is built from 14 residues. V was pared by 5 bases and J by 5 bases, with 15 bases between. In germline, CDR1 is SGHTA, CDR2 FQGNSA. The CDR3 sequence: CASSLTWDVYGYTF. CDR3 bases: TGTGCCAGCAGCCTTACCTGGGACGTTTATGGCTACACCTTC.

This clonotype was counted a few times. This rearrangement joins TRBV12-3 or TRBV12-4 to TRBJ2-3, with a possible D match to TRBD1 (6 bases). The CDR3 totals 14 residues. V was pared by 5 bases and J by 2 bases, with 11 bases between. The CDR3 DNA reads TGTGCCAGCAGTCAAAGGGACACCACAGATACGCAGTATTTT. Amino acid sequence: CASSQRDTTDTQYF.

In this sample, this clonotype turned up a few times. The chain is built from TRBV6-2 or TRBV6-3 and TRBJ2-7; D remains unclear. This CDR3 spans 14 amino acids. CDR1 is MNHEY, CDR2 SVGEGT, per germline. V lost 5 bases and J 5 bases, leaving 16 bases between the germline ends. DNA of the CDR3: TGTGCCAGCAGTCACACGTGGTACGAGGACGAGCAGTACTTC. Encoded protein: CASSHTWYEDEQYF.

This clonotype was observed a handful of times. The junction does not match germline at one end; this may be a read error. This chain uses TRBV18 with TRBJ1-5; 9 bases line up with TRBD1. This CDR3 has 18 residues. CDR1 KGHSH and CDR2 LQKENI come from the germline V gene. For the CDR3, the DNA is TGTCCCAGCTCATCCGGGACAGGGATCGGGTACAGCAATCAGCCCCAGCATTTT. It translates to CPSSSGTGIGYSNQPQHF.

This clonotype was seen more than once but under ten times. The chain uses TRBV20-1 and TRBJ2-1; 8 bases line up with TRBD2. Germline values: CDR1 DFQATT, CDR2 SNEGSKA (reference sequence). There are 14 residues in the CDR3. V lost 2 bases to trimming and J lost 10 bases; unmatched junction nucleotides: 10. Written as DNA, the CDR3 is TGCAGTGCTAGAAACAGCGGGAGTTCATGGGAGCAGTTCTTC. It codes for CSARNSGSSWEQFF.

This clonotype came up a few times. The V and J genes are TRBV2 and TRBJ1-1; 11 bases fit TRBD1. CDR1 is SNHLY and CDR2 is FYNNEI in the germline V gene. V shed 7 bases and J 4 bases; nucleotides not matched to a gene: 8. The CDR3 sequence is 15 residues long. DNA for the CDR3: TGTGCCAGCACCAGGGACAGGGGGGCGGGCACTGAAGCTTTCTTT. It encodes CASTRDRGAGTEAFF.

This clonotype was counted many times. The J gene is TRBJ2-3, the V gene TRBV20-1; tentatively, D is TRBD1 or TRBD2 (5 bases each). Germline lookup yields CDR1 DFQATT and CDR2 SNEGSKA (reference sequence). Trimming removed 6 bases from V and 5 bases from J, with 21 bases in between. The CDR3 runs 15 residues. CDR3 amino acids: CSASPGGAGLDTQYF. The CDR3 DNA sequence: TGCAGTGCCTCTCCTGGGGGAGCAGGACTAGATACGCAGTATTTT.